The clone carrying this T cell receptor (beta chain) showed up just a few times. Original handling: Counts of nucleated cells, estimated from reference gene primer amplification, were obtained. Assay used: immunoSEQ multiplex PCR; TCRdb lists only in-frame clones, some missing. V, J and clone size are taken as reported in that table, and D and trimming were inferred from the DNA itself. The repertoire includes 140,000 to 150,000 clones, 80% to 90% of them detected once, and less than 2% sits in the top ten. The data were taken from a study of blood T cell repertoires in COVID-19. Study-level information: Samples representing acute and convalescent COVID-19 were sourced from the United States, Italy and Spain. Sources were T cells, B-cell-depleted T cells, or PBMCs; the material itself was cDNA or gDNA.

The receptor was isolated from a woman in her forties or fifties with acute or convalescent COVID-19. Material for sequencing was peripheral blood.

The chain's CDR3 is CASSPIAGRAYNEQFF. CDR3 nucleotides: TGCGCCAGCAGCCCGATAGCGGGACGCGCCTACAATGAGCAGTTCTTC. The chain is built from TRBV5-1 and TRBJ2-1; 8 bases agree with TRBD2. Germline CDR1 SGHRS, CDR2 YFSETQ. Trimming cost V 4 bases and J 2 bases; bases outside gene matches: 8. CDR3 size: 16 residues.